This TCR beta chain was captured by sequencing in a study of blood T cell repertoires in COVID-19. The wider study: Sites across the United States, Italy and Spain contributed samples from acute and convalescent COVID-19.

Trimming stripped 2 bases from V and 4 bases from J, with 13 bases between. Per germline, CDR1 SQVTM and CDR2 ANQGSEA. The CDR3 sequence is 14 residues long. Repertoires were generated with immunoSEQ multiplex PCR, while TCRdb's copy carries only in-frame clones and drops some. The sample lists fewer than 250,000 clones, roughly 82% occurring once. The sequence derives from a woman between 65 and 79 years old with acute or convalescent COVID-19. Sequencing was done on a sample of peripheral blood. This rearrangement joins TRBV29-1 to TRBJ2-3; D not resolved. The CDR3 spells CSVESPLGADTQYF. CDR3 DNA sequence: TGCAGCGTTGAATCGCCCTTGGGCGCAGATACGCAGTATTTT.